This T cell receptor beta chain appears in the sequencing data of a study of shared clonotypes between healthy human individuals. The naive CD8 population came from CD45RO-negative cells selected for CCR7, without terminally differentiated effector memory CD45RA+ cells. Germline loops: CDR1 MNHEY, CDR2 SMNVEV (reference sequence). The CDR3 loop spans 15 amino acids. V was pared by 2 bases and J by 7 bases, with 15 bases between. Deep-level running was used for the assay. Sorted subsets were amplified in replicate PCRs using approximately 0.2 ug DNA, tens of thousands of T cell genomes. Assay used: immunoSEQ multiplex PCR; TCRdb lists only in-frame clones, some missing. This table has 2 million or so clones, around 96% appearing once. Overall study results and limits: Investigators collected only blood, and repertoires in tissues likely differ.

This clone was picked up one time. Its antigen remains unidentified. The rearrangement joins TRBV27 to TRBJ1-5; perhaps TRBD1 as D (5 bases). Sequenced material: naive CD8+ T cells sorted from blood. The receptor was derived from a man between 18 and 35 years old in good health. The CDR3 nucleotides read TGTGCCAGCAGTTTAATTTGGCAGGGCGTACAGCCCCAGCATTTT. The encoded protein is CASSLIWQGVQPQHF.